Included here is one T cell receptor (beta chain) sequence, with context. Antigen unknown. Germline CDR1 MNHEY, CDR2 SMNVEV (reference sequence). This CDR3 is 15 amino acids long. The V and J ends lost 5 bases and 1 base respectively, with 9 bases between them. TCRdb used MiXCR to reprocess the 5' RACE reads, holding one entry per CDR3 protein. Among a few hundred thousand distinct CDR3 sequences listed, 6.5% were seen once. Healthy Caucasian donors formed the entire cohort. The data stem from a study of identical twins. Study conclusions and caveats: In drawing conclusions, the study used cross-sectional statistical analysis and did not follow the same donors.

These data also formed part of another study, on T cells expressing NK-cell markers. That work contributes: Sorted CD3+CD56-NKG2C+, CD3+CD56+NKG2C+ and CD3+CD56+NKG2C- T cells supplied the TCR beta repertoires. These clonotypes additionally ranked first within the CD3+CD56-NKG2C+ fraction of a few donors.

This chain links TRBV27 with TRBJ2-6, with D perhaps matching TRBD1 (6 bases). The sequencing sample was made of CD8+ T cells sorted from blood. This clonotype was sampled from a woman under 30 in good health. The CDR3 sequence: CASSPGTSGANVLTF. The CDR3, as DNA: TGTGCCAGCAGTCCAGGGACATCTGGGGCCAACGTCCTGACTTTC. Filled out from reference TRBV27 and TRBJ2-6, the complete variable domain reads EAQVTQNPRYLITVTGKKLTVTCSQNMNHEYMSWYRQDPGLGLRQIYYSMNVEVTDKGDVPEGYKVSRKEKRNFPLILESPSPNQTSLYFCASSPGTSGANVLTFGAGSRLTVL.